These 26 T cell receptor beta chains originate from one sample sequenced in a study of blood T cell repertoires in COVID-19. Assay used: immunoSEQ multiplex PCR; TCRdb lists only in-frame clones, some missing. This table has 200,000 to 300,000 clones, around 80% appearing once. The sample comprised peripheral blood. The source is a man aged 60 to 69 with acute or convalescent COVID-19.

This chain joins TRBV5-1 and TRBJ2-2, with TRBD1 matching 7 bases. CDR1 is SGHRS, CDR2 YFSETQ, per germline. V shed 4 bases and J 10 bases; nucleotides not matched to a gene: 10. CDR3 length: 14 residues. Here the CDR3 DNA reads TGCGCCAGCAGCGCGAGAGGGGGCTCCGAGGAGCTGTTTTTT. It translates to CASSARGGSEELFF.

The chain is built from TRBV25-1 and TRBJ2-5; D perhaps matches TRBD1 (6 bases). The germline gives CDR1 MGHDK, CDR2 SYGVNS. V was shortened by 2 bases and J by 1 base, with 8 bases between the two germline ends. CDR3 length equals 14 residues. The CDR3 protein is CASSEDRPQETQYF. The CDR3 coding sequence is TGTGCCAGCAGTGAAGACAGGCCCCAAGAGACCCAGTACTTC.

The J gene is TRBJ1-5, the V gene TRBV15; perhaps TRBD1 as D (5 bases). The CDR3 sequence is 13 residues long. Germline values: CDR1 LNHNV, CDR2 YYDKDF (reference sequence). V was trimmed by 4 bases and J by 4 bases, leaving 8 bases between them. This CDR3 is CATSIGGNQPQHF. The CDR3 coding sequence is TGTGCCACCAGCATCGGGGGGAATCAGCCCCAGCATTTT.

The chain carries TRBV15 and TRBJ2-3; D call uncertain. The germline gives CDR1 LNHNV, CDR2 YYDKDF (reference sequence). V was shortened by 5 bases and J by 4 bases, with 13 bases between the two germline ends. The CDR3 spans 14 residues. The DNA of the CDR3 is TGTGCCACCAGCCCTGGAGAGCGCGCAGATACGCAGTATTTT. Its translation is CATSPGERADTQYF.

J is TRBJ2-2 and V is TRBV10-2; 14 nucleotides match TRBD2. CDR3 size: 16 residues. With V trimmed by 8 bases and J by 6 bases, 8 bases remained unmatched. Germline V gives CDR1 WSHSY, CDR2 SAAADI. CDR3 DNA sequence: TGCGCCAGCGGGAGACTAGCGGGGGGGCCTCCCGGGGAGCTGTTTTTT. Its protein product is CASGRLAGGPPGELFF.

CDR3 sequence reads: CASSFDRPASNQPQHF. CDR3 nucleotide sequence: TGTGCCAGCAGTTTCGACAGGCCGGCCAGCAATCAGCCCCAGCATTTT. V and J are TRBV28 and TRBJ1-5, with D possibly matching TRBD1 (6 bases). Germline V CDR1 and CDR2: MDHEN, SYDVKM. This CDR3 has 16 residues. Trimming cost V 3 bases and J 1 base, with 13 bases left between them.

This clone was counted a few times. The chain links TRBV9 to TRBJ1-1; D is undetermined. CDR1 and CDR2 (germline): SGDLS, YYNGEE. This CDR3 has 13 residues. Trimming left V 0 bases short and J 4 bases short, with 7 bases between. The CDR3 region has the DNA TGTGCCAGCAGCGTAGGAGGGAGCACTGAAGCTTTCTTT. This codes for CASSVGGSTEAFF.

The chain has TRBV21-1 and TRBJ2-3; TRBD1 is the table's D call and was not checked against the DNA. TRBV21-1 corresponds to a pseudogene. CDR3 length: 20 residues. In nucleotides, the CDR3 is TGTGCCAGCAGCAAAAAACAGGGGGCCCCTCCAATCGCTAGCACAGATACGCAGTATTTT. Its translation is CASSKKQGAPPIASTDTQYF.

The chain recombines TRBV5-1 with TRBJ2-7; 7 nucleotides agree with TRBD1. The CDR3 is 13 residues long. The V gene end was trimmed by 3 bases and the J gene end by 1 base; junction bases not matched to a gene: 1. Germline assignment: CDR1 SGHRS and CDR2 YFSETQ. The DNA for the CDR3 is TGCGCCAGCAGCTGGGACAGTTCCTACGAGCAGTACTTC. It yields the protein CASSWDSSYEQYF.

CDR3 sequence reads: CASSIQGTSGANVLTF. CDR3 sequence (DNA): TGTGCCAGTAGTATACAGGGGACCTCTGGGGCCAACGTCCTGACTTTC. This chain links TRBV19 with TRBJ2-6, with D possibly matching TRBD1 (6 bases). The CDR3 extends over 16 amino acids. Germline lookup yields CDR1 LNHDA and CDR2 SQIVND (reference sequence). V gave up 2 bases and J gave up 0 bases, with 8 bases separating them.

This chain links TRBV6-2 or TRBV6-3 with TRBJ2-1; 9 bases match TRBD1. V shed 1 base, J shed 6 bases, and the junction held 13 bases outside the gene matches. This CDR3 has 18 amino acids. Germline lookup yields CDR1 MNHEY and CDR2 SVGEGT. CDR3 DNA: TGTGCCAGCAGTTACTTCACAGGGGGCGAATTCTCGGGCAATGAGCAGTTCTTC. It encodes CASSYFTGGEFSGNEQFF.

The chain uses TRBV6-2 or TRBV6-3 and TRBJ2-6, with TRBD1 as a possible D gene (5 bases). In germline, CDR1 is MNHEY, CDR2 SVGEGT. The CDR3 runs 19 residues. V lost 3 bases to trimming and J lost 0 bases, with 18 bases between them. Here the CDR3 reads CASSYPAGFSGSGANVLTF. The DNA for the CDR3 is TGTGCCAGCAGTTATCCGGCAGGGTTCAGTGGCTCTGGGGCCAACGTCCTGACTTTC.

The V call is TRBV11-2, the J call TRBJ1-1; D gene unclear. Trimming took off 7 bases at V and 1 base at J, with 13 bases between the two ends. Germline V CDR1 and CDR2: SGHAT, FQNNGV. This CDR3 contains 14 residues. CDR3 nucleotide sequence: TGTGCCAGCACCCCTGGGAGACAGAACACTGAAGCTTTCTTT. It codes for CASTPGRQNTEAFF.

This clone came up once. The chain carries TRBV7-2 and TRBJ2-7, with 10 positions matching TRBD2. The J segment lost 0 bases and the V segment lost 4 bases, leaving 3 bases of the junction unmatched. The V gene's germline CDR1 is SGHTA and CDR2 FQGNSA. This CDR3 has 15 residues. CDR3 bases: TGTGCCAGCAGCTCTAGCGGGGGCCTCTCCTACGAGCAGTACTTC. This sequence encodes CASSSSGGLSYEQYF.

The chain recombines TRBV5-1 with TRBJ1-1; possible D gene TRBD1, 5 bases. V was shortened by 4 bases and J by 5 bases, with 12 bases between the two germline ends. Germline V gene sequence: CDR1 SGHRS, CDR2 YFSETQ. The CDR3 contains 13 residues. The DNA for the CDR3 is TGCGCCAGCAGCGAGGCAGGGAGGACTGAAGCTTTCTTT. Encoded protein: CASSEAGRTEAFF.

The chain employs TRBV5-1 and TRBJ2-2; 8 bases agree with TRBD1. The CDR3 has 16 amino acids. J gave up 4 bases and V 2 bases, and 7 bases lay outside the gene matches. Germline lookup yields CDR1 SGHRS and CDR2 YFSETQ. CDR3 DNA sequence: TGCGCCAGCAGCTTCACCGGGACAGGCGGCACCGGGGAGCTGTTTTTT. Translation gives CASSFTGTGGTGELFF.

The gene calls are TRBV28 and TRBJ2-2, with 9 bases identical to TRBD1. The germline V gene encodes CDR1 MDHEN and CDR2 SYDVKM. V was pared by 3 bases and J by 1 base, with 12 bases of the junction left unmatched. The CDR3 runs to 19 residues. CDR3 residues: CASSFPPPNRGRNTGELFF. The CDR3 DNA follows: TGTGCCAGCAGTTTCCCTCCACCTAACAGGGGGCGGAACACCGGGGAGCTGTTTTTT.

This clone was seen more than once but under ten times. The chain recombines TRBV19 with TRBJ2-7; D possibly corresponds to TRBD1 (5 bases). The germline V gene encodes CDR1 LNHDA and CDR2 SQIVND (reference sequence). CDR3 length equals 15 residues. V dropped 5 bases and J dropped 6 bases, with 20 bases sitting between them. The chain's CDR3 is CASSSGHASPGEQYF. CDR3 in DNA: TGTGCCAGTAGTTCCGGACATGCCTCCCCCGGCGAGCAGTACTTC.

The rearrangement uses TRBV5-1 and TRBJ1-1; possibly TRBD1 for D (5 bases). The CDR3 covers 17 residues. Germline CDR1 is SGHRS and CDR2 is YFSETQ. V lost 0 bases and J lost 6, with 21 bases in between. This CDR3 reads CASSLDPGTGREAEAFF. CDR3 in DNA: TGCGCCAGCAGCTTGGACCCCGGGACGGGCCGGGAGGCTGAAGCTTTCTTT.

The V gene is TRBV19, the J gene TRBJ1-1; the D gene is possibly TRBD1 (6 bases). Germline CDR1 and CDR2: LNHDA and SQIVND (reference sequence). CDR3 size: 15 residues. Trimming stripped 8 bases from V and 3 bases from J, with 19 bases between. The DNA for the CDR3 is TGTGCCAGTTCAAGGGGGGGTTTAGTCGACACTGAAGCTTTCTTT. Its translation: CASSRGGLVDTEAFF.

The chain employs TRBV4-1 and TRBJ2-3; D is perhaps TRBD1 (7 bases). This CDR3 is built from 15 residues. CDR1 is MGHRA and CDR2 is YSYEKL in the germline V gene. The V end was cut by 3 bases, the J end by 2 bases, with 12 bases between. The CDR3 region has the DNA TGCGCCAGCAGCCAGGGGGGACAGATCACAGATACGCAGTATTTT. As protein: CASSQGGQITDTQYF.

The chain links TRBV7-9 to TRBJ1-1; TRBD1 matches 7 bases. This CDR3 spans 13 amino acids. V shed 5 bases, J shed 3 bases, and the junction held 3 bases outside the gene matches. CDR1 SEHNR and CDR2 FQNEAQ come from the germline V gene (reference sequence). The CDR3 DNA sequence: TGTGCCAGCAGCCGACAGGGTGACACTGAAGCTTTCTTT. Translated: CASSRQGDTEAFF. The variable domain in full, completed from reference TRBV7-9 and TRBJ1-1, reads DTGVSQNPRHKITKRGQNVTFRCDPISEHNRLYWYRQTLGQGPEFLTYFQNEAQLEKSRLLSDRFSAERPKGSFSTLEIQRTEQGDSAMYLCASSRQGDTEAFFGQGTRLTVV.

The chain recombines TRBV19 with TRBJ1-2, with a possible D match to TRBD1 (6 bases). This CDR3 contains 14 residues. Germline V lookup: CDR1 LNHDA, CDR2 SQIVND (reference sequence). Trimming shortened V by 5 bases and J by 4 bases, and 14 bases separated the two germline ends. In DNA form, the CDR3 reads TGTGCCAGTAGTGAACGTACAGGGACCTATGGCTACACCTTC. This codes for CASSERTGTYGYTF.

This sequence joins TRBV6-5 and TRBJ2-7; 9 nucleotides align to TRBD1. Germline-derived CDR1 and CDR2 are MNHEY and SVGAGI. Trimming at V came to 2 bases and at J to 5 bases, leaving 4 bases not matched to a gene. The CDR3 totals 14 residues. The CDR3 region has the DNA TGTGCCAGCAGTTACGCGGGACAGGGCCACGAGCAGTACTTC. Residues: CASSYAGQGHEQYF.

The chain combines TRBV2 with TRBJ2-7, with no clear D. The CDR3 runs to 12 residues. Trimming removed 5 bases from V and 3 bases from J, with 8 bases in between. In germline, CDR1 is SNHLY, CDR2 FYNNEI. In nucleotides, the CDR3 is TGTGCCAGCAGTCAAGACATCTACGAGCAGTACTTC. Translating gives CASSQDIYEQYF.

V usage is TRBV2 and J usage is TRBJ2-7, with 10 bases identical to TRBD2. The trim removed 6 bases at V and 0 bases at J, leaving 5 bases unmatched. This CDR3 contains 15 residues. CDR1 and CDR2 from the germline V gene are SNHLY and FYNNEI. CDR3 amino acids: CASRALAGVSYEQYF. CDR3 sequence (DNA): TGTGCCAGCAGGGCCCTAGCGGGGGTCTCCTACGAGCAGTACTTC.